Listed below are T cell receptor beta chains from one sample, sequenced in a study of early T cells in non-severe SARS-CoV-2 infection. One entry per CDR3 protein, called by TCRdb with MiXCR from the 5' RACE reads. In the table there are 55,000 to 75,000 distinct CDR3 sequences, 9% to 10% of which are singletons. This material consisted of whole blood, taken at baseline. The receptors shown here come from an adult who was a healthcare worker with PCR-confirmed SARS-CoV-2 infection or an uninfected control (not recorded which). Both conserved end residues are part of each CDR3. The D gene is left open where the match is weak. Clone size appears in some rows only: once, few, many, or a class for an expanded clone.

TRBD2,TRBV2,many,TRBJ2-5,TGTGCCAGCAGATCGACTAGCGGATCAGAGACCCAGTACTTC,CASRSTSGSETQYF
.,TRBV7-2,many,TRBJ2-4,TGTGCCAGCAGCCTCAGCGGATTAGCCAAAAACATTCAGTACTTC,CASSLSGLAKNIQYF
TRBD1,TRBV29-1,.,TRBJ2-7,TGCAGCGGAGGGGGCGCCATGTACGAGCAGTACTTC,CSGGGAMYEQYF
.,TRBV28,many,TRBJ2-7,TGTGCCAGCACCCAAGATATGGCAGGGGCCCCCTACGAGCAGTACTTC,CASTQDMAGAPYEQYF
.,TRBV14,few,TRBJ2-1,TGTGCCAGCAGCCCCTCTTTCTTAGGTCGCTACAATGAGCAGTTCTTC,CASSPSFLGRYNEQFF
TRBD2,TRBV28,.,TRBJ2-1,TGTGCCAGCAGTTTCCTGGGACTAGCGGGAGGAACCTACAATGAGCAGTTCTTC,CASSFLGLAGGTYNEQFF
TRBD1,TRBV7-9,many,TRBJ1-6,TGTGCCAGCAGCCGCCGACAGGGGGGAAATTCACCCCTCCACTTT,CASSRRQGGNSPLHF
.,TRBV7-2,few,TRBJ1-2,TGTGCCAGCAGCTTTTTGACAGAATACTATGGCTACACCTTC,CASSFLTEYYGYTF
TRBD1,TRBV7-9,few,TRBJ1-5,TGTGCCAGCAGCAGTACCGGGACAGTCATTGGCAATCAGCCCCAGCATTTT,CASSSTGTVIGNQPQHF
.,TRBV27,many,TRBJ2-1,TGTGCCAGCAGTTTACGTAGTATCGATGAGCAGTTCTTC,CASSLRSIDEQFF
.,TRBV24-1,.,TRBJ1-1,TGTGCCACCAGTGAGAGCACGAAAGGTACTGAAGCTTTCTTT,CATSESTKGTEAFF
.,TRBV7-2,many,TRBJ2-3,TGTGCCAGCAGCCAATTCCAAGGGGGCACAGATACGCAGTATTTT,CASSQFQGGTDTQYF
TRBD2,TRBV7-9,.,TRBJ2-7,TGTGCCAGCAGCTTCTTTCCGGCGGGAGGGTCGTGGGGCGAGCAGTACTTC,CASSFFPAGGSWGEQYF
.,TRBV19,many,TRBJ1-1,TGTGCCACCAGAAATCGGGGCACTGAAGCTTTCTTT,CATRNRGTEAFF
.,TRBV5-1,few,TRBJ2-1,TGCGCCAGCAGCTCGAGGGCGGTCGGATGGGGTGGCGGGGATTACAATGAGCAGTTCTTC,CASSSRAVGWGGGDYNEQFF
.,TRBV7-2,many,TRBJ2-5,TGTGCCAGCAGCCTCGCCCGGGAGACCCAGTACTTC,CASSLARETQYF
TRBD1,TRBV28,few,TRBJ1-5,TGTGCCAGCAGTCCCGATGGACAGGGGATCAATCAGCCCCAGCATTTT,CASSPDGQGINQPQHF
.,TRBV6-1,.,TRBJ2-1,TGTGCCGTAGGAGATTACAATGAGCAGTTCTTC,CAVGDYNEQFF